The 3 T cell receptor beta chains below all came from one sample that was sequenced in a study of shared clonotypes between healthy human individuals. Using immunoSEQ multiplex PCR, the repertoire was profiled, and TCRdb retains in-frame clones only, with some absent. The table includes 530,000 or so clones, around 79% detected once. Sequencing used PBMCs. Every receptor here comes from a woman in her 40s in good health. Some clones in this sample may be carry-over from other donors' samples.

The chain joins TRBV7-2 to TRBJ1-2, with D possibly matching TRBD1 (6 bases). Trimming took 5 bases from V and 5 from J, leaving 12 bases between them. Looked up from germline, CDR1 is SGHTA and CDR2 is FQGNSA. This CDR3 spans 13 amino acids. DNA for the CDR3: TGTGCCAGCAGCCCGGACAGTCTTTATGGCTACACCTTC. Amino acids: CASSPDSLYGYTF.

This sequence joins TRBV12-5 and TRBJ1-1, with D uncertain. From germline, CDR1 is LGHNT and CDR2 FRNRAP. Trimming pared 1 base from V and 3 bases from J, leaving 6 bases between. CDR3 size: 13 residues. The chain's CDR3 is CASGLAEHTEAFF. As DNA, the CDR3 is TGTGCTAGTGGTTTGGCAGAGCACACTGAAGCTTTCTTT.

CDR3 amino acids: CASGTRDSVNNEQFF. The CDR3 DNA reads TGTGCCAGCGGCACTAGGGACAGCGTAAACAATGAGCAGTTCTTC. The chain couples TRBV25-1 to TRBJ2-1; 7 bases align to TRBD1. The CDR3 consists of 15 residues. V dropped 8 bases and J dropped 5; count of bases not matched to a gene: 12. The germline CDR1 and CDR2 sequences are MGHDK and SYGVNS.